Listed below are T cell receptor beta chains from one sample, sequenced in a study of blood T cells in healthy people across ages. TCRdb reprocessed the 5' RACE reads with MiXCR, giving one entry per CDR3 protein. The repertoire has roughly 2 million distinct CDR3 sequences, less than 50% of them found once; the top ten carry approximately 2%. Sequences were obtained from blood. The receptors were sampled from a woman aged 40 to 50 in good health. CDR3s include the opening cysteine and the closing phenylalanine or tryptophan. Each record gives: J gene, V gene, CDR3 protein.

TRBJ2-1	TRBV27	CASSPAGGPYEQFF
TRBJ1-1	TRBV7-9	CASSPHSTSNTEAFF
TRBJ2-1	TRBV20-1	CSAMPSGGLTYNEQFF
TRBJ1-5	TRBV5-6	CASSRYSGGHQPQHF
TRBJ2-5	TRBV20-1	CSTSTGPQETQYF
TRBJ2-7	TRBV4-3	CASSQVPSGLAYNEQYF
TRBJ1-5	TRBV20-1	CSAHRDRVSQPQHF
TRBJ2-7	TRBV20-1	CSSDGDQNYEQYF
TRBJ2-1	TRBV6-6	CASKGQGMNEQFF
TRBJ1-4	TRBV7-2	CASSSDRGEKLFF
TRBJ2-7	TRBV6-2/TRBV6-3	CASSYSMAGVGYF
TRBJ1-1	TRBV10-2	CASSERDRLNTEAFF
TRBJ2-2	TRBV12-3/TRBV12-4	CAGSFDGGASGELFF
TRBJ2-3	TRBV5-1	CASSRDRSPDTQYF
TRBJ2-4	TRBV7-2	CASSLDVSRTTQYF
TRBJ2-5	TRBV7-2	CASSLAPGVAGAQQETQYF
TRBJ2-3	TRBV6-6	CASSGGLAGGADTQYF
TRBJ1-6	TRBV6-5	CASSLEYASSYNSPLHF
TRBJ1-6	TRBV9	CASSTNRGSSPLHF
TRBJ2-5	TRBV5-1	CASARTSGGVQETQYF
TRBJ1-1	TRBV29-1	CSSKGGDTEAFF
TRBJ2-3	TRBV6-1	CASRAGRGTARSTDTQYF
TRBJ1-2	TRBV7-9	CAAILGLNYGYTF
TRBJ2-1	TRBV27	CASSAGPGTEEQFF
TRBJ2-7	TRBV13	CASSLGSGGYYEQYF
TRBJ2-7	TRBV7-9	CASSLTADEQYF
TRBJ1-2	TRBV7-8	CASSLADTSYGYTF
TRBJ1-5	TRBV15	CATSRDIAQPQHF
TRBJ1-1	TRBV7-2	CASNPHSMNTEAFF
TRBJ2-4	TRBV6-2/TRBV6-3	CASSYTLWEQYF
TRBJ2-5	TRBV18	CASSTDRGVTQYF
TRBJ2-7	TRBV27	CASSLPSFYYEQYF
NA	TRBV9	CASSVAGSPGTQYF
TRBJ2-1	TRBV29-1	CSVDIAALADNEQFF
TRBJ2-1	TRBV2	CASTPDRTTTYNEQFF
TRBJ2-1	TRBV5-6	CASSLGPGTGFGNEQFF
TRBJ2-5	TRBV3-1	CASSLAGPQGGETQYF
TRBJ2-7	TRBV6-2/TRBV6-3	CASSTYRYEQYF
TRBJ1-5	TRBV4-3	CASSHFIQGEGNQPQHF
NA	TRBV6-4	CASSDGDRGYLETQYF
TRBJ2-1	TRBV3-1	CASSQDWQGSIDEQFF
NA	TRBV18	CASSPRREGKTQYF
TRBJ1-2	TRBV28	CASKTILYGYTF
TRBJ2-7	TRBV20-1	CSAQGQAPYEQYF
TRBJ2-3	TRBV14	CASSQGTGRRADTQYF
TRBJ2-1	TRBV5-1	CACSGGQVYNEQFF
TRBJ2-7	TRBV4-1	CASSQDPLEGRSYEQYF
NA	TRBV28	CASSSLEAGTGAEETQYF